This entry lists 15 T cell receptor beta chains sequenced from one sample in a study of blood T cells in healthy people across ages. It was with a sample-barcoded 5' primer and a J-beta primer mix that a second PCR of about 6 to 12 cycles was run. TCRdb called the 5' RACE reads again in MiXCR, with one record for every CDR3 protein. The sample lists over a million distinct CDR3 sequences; approximately 42% were seen once. Sequencing was done on a sample of blood. These receptors all come from a woman under 30 in good health.

The J gene is TRBJ1-1, the V gene TRBV29-1; perhaps TRBD1 as D (5 bases). Germline loops: CDR1 SQVTM, CDR2 ANQGSEA. The CDR3 totals 15 residues. V was clipped by 4 bases and J by 3 bases, with 18 bases between them. As DNA, the CDR3 is TGCAGCGTTGCTCTCCTCCGGGACGGGTACACTGAAGCTTTCTTT. It yields the protein CSVALLRDGYTEAFF.

This clonotype has just one count. V and J are TRBV4-1 and TRBJ2-1; possibly TRBD1 for D (6 bases). The V end was cut by 4 bases, the J end by 0 bases, with 13 bases between. Per germline, CDR1 MGHRA and CDR2 YSYEKL. The CDR3 is 16 amino acids. The CDR3 nucleotides are TGCGCCAGCAGCCCCCTTGGGGGCGACTCCTACAATGAGCAGTTCTTC. This translates into CASSPLGGDSYNEQFF.

The chain links TRBV29-1 to TRBJ2-3; D is possibly TRBD1 or TRBD2 (6 bases each). The CDR3 extends over 15 amino acids. V was pared by 7 bases and J by 1 base, with 18 bases between. The germline gives CDR1 SQVTM, CDR2 ANQGSEA. In DNA form, the CDR3 reads TGCAGCGCCATTCCCGGGGGCGTAGGCACAGATACGCAGTATTTT. As protein: CSAIPGGVGTDTQYF.

V usage is TRBV12-3 or TRBV12-4 and J usage is TRBJ1-2; D gene unclear. The germline V and J ends were trimmed by 5 bases and 8 bases, with 12 bases remaining between them. The CDR3 covers 12 residues. The DNA for the CDR3 is TGTGCCAGCAGTGCCCAGAGCGGGGGCTACACCTTC. It translates to CASSAQSGGYTF.

The rearrangement joins TRBV7-9 to TRBJ1-2; 8 bases are a match to TRBD1. Germline V gives CDR1 SEHNR, CDR2 FQNEAQ (reference sequence). After removal of 5 bases from V and 8 bases from J, the junction contained 10 bases not matched to a gene. There are 14 residues in the CDR3. The CDR3 region has the DNA TGTGCCAGCAGCCCTACGGACAGGGTCGGCGGCTACACCTTC. Protein sequence: CASSPTDRVGGYTF.

This clonotype showed up just once. One end of the junction is discordant with germline, which a read error may explain. The rearrangement joins TRBV3-1 to TRBJ2-3; D possibly uses TRBD1 or TRBD2 (5 bases each). The CDR3 totals 15 residues. Germline V gene data show CDR1 as LGHDT and CDR2 as YNNKEL (reference sequence). The CDR3 DNA reads TGTGCCAGTAGCCGCCTCAGTACGGGGCGAGATACGCAGTATTTT. It encodes CASSRLSTGRDTQYF.

This clonotype was counted a few times. The genes are TRBV27 and TRBJ1-1; TRBD1 is a possible D gene (5 bases). V was pared by 6 bases and J by 5 bases, with 16 bases between. The CDR3 sequence is 14 residues long. CDR1 and CDR2 from the germline V gene are MNHEY and SMNVEV (reference sequence). The CDR3 nucleotides read TGTGCCAGCAGCCCGGGACTGGGGAGGACTGAAGCTTTCTTT. Encoded protein: CASSPGLGRTEAFF.

The chain uses TRBV5-1 and TRBJ2-7, with TRBD1 identical over 7 bases. The CDR3 loop spans 16 amino acids. Trimming took 4 bases from V and 4 from J; bases not matched to a gene: 14. In germline, CDR1 is SGHRS, CDR2 YFSETQ. For the CDR3, the DNA is TGCGCCAGCAGCAGACAGGGAAAAGATGGGGTTTACGAGCAGTACTTC. Its protein product is CASSRQGKDGVYEQYF.

This clonotype was seen a few times. The V call is TRBV6-5, the J call TRBJ2-5, with D possibly TRBD1 on 5 matching bases. Germline V CDR1 and CDR2: MNHEY, SVGAGI. V lost 6 bases, J lost 4 bases, and 12 bases lay in between. The CDR3 loop spans 13 amino acids. The CDR3 loop reads CASRGAGRETQYF. The CDR3 DNA follows: TGTGCCAGCAGAGGGGCAGGAAGAGAGACCCAGTACTTC.

The V gene is TRBV27, the J gene TRBJ1-1; TRBD1 might be the D (5 bases). The germline V gene has CDR1 MNHEY and CDR2 SMNVEV (reference sequence). V gave up 10 bases and J gave up 8 bases, with 14 bases separating them. There are 11 residues in the CDR3. The CDR3 nucleotides are TGTGCCACGACCCGGGGCCTAGAAGCTTTCTTT. Protein product: CATTRGLEAFF.

The chain uses TRBV2 and TRBJ1-2; D unclear. The CDR3 length is 14 residues. Germline V gene lookup returns CDR1 SNHLY and CDR2 FYNNEI. V lost 5 bases and J 8 bases, leaving 18 bases between the germline ends. The DNA for the CDR3 is TGTGCCAGCAGTAACCCCGGGAGCCCGTGGGGCTACACCTTC. This codes for CASSNPGSPWGYTF.

The chain is built from TRBV7-8 and TRBJ2-2, with D possibly matching TRBD2 (5 bases). In germline, CDR1 is SGHVS, CDR2 FQNEAQ. This CDR3 has 16 amino acids. Deletions cut 2 bases from V and 3 bases from J, with 13 bases between. The CDR3 here is CASSLSEGRHTGELFF. In DNA form, the CDR3 reads TGTGCCAGCAGCTTATCAGAGGGCAGACACACCGGGGAGCTGTTTTTT. Looking up the rest from reference TRBV7-8 and TRBJ2-2 gives the full variable domain: GAGVSQSPRYKVAKRGQDVALRCDPISGHVSLFWYQQALGQGPEFLTYFQNEAQLDKSGLPSDRFFAERPEGSVSTLKIQRTQQEDSAVYLCASSLSEGRHTGELFFGEGSRLTVL.

The sample holds many counts of this clonotype. The chain is built from TRBV5-1 and TRBJ2-7; D remains ambiguous. The CDR3 contains 15 residues. In germline, CDR1 is SGHRS, CDR2 YFSETQ. V lost 5 bases to trimming and J lost 3 bases, with 18 bases between them. The CDR3: CASSQTLGPFYEQYF. The DNA for the CDR3 is TGCGCCAGCAGTCAGACACTGGGTCCCTTCTACGAGCAGTACTTC.

V gene TRBV4-1 combines with J gene TRBJ1-1, with 7 positions matching TRBD1. V dropped 0 bases and J dropped 0; count of bases not matched to a gene: 4. The germline V gene has CDR1 MGHRA and CDR2 YSYEKL. This CDR3 is 16 amino acids long. CDR3 sequence reads: CASSQETGRLNTEAFF. CDR3 DNA sequence: TGCGCCAGCAGCCAAGAGACAGGGCGTCTGAACACTGAAGCTTTCTTT.

The V call is TRBV7-9, the J call TRBJ1-2, with D unclear. CDR3 size: 14 residues. CDR1 and CDR2 (germline): SEHNR, FQNEAQ (reference sequence). Trimming stripped 5 bases from V and 3 bases from J, with 13 bases between. The CDR3 DNA follows: TGTGCCAGCAGCCCCACAAGAGAGCACTATGGCTACACCTTC. This sequence encodes CASSPTREHYGYTF.